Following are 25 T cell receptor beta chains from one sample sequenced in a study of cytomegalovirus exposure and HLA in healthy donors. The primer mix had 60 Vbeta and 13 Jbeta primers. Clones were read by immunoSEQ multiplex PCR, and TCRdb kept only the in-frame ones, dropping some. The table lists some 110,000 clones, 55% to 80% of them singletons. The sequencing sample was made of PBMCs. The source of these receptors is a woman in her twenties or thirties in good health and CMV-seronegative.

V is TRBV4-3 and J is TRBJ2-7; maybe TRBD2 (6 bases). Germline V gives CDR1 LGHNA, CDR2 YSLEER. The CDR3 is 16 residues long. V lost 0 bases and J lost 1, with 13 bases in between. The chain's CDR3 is CASSQDRARGSYEQYF. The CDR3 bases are TGCGCCAGCAGCCAAGATAGGGCGCGGGGTTCCTACGAGCAGTACTTC.

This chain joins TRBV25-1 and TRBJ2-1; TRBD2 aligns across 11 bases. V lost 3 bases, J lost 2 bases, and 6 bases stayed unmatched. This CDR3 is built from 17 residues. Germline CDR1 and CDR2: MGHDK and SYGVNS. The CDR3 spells CASSEPSGRTTYNEQFF. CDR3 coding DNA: TGTGCCAGCAGTGAGCCTAGCGGGAGGACAACCTACAATGAGCAGTTCTTC. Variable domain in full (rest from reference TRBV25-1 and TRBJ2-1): EADIYQTPRYLVIGTGKKITLECSQTMGHDKMYWYQQDPGMELHLIHYSYGVNSTEKGDLSSESTVSRIRTEHFPLTLESARPSHTSQYLCASSEPSGRTTYNEQFFGPGTRLTVL.

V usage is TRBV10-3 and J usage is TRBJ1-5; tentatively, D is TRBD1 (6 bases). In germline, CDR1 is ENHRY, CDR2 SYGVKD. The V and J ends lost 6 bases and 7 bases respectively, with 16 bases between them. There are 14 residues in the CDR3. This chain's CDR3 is CAISRDKEGQPQHF. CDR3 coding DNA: TGTGCCATCAGCCGGGACAAAGAGGGGCAGCCCCAGCATTTT.

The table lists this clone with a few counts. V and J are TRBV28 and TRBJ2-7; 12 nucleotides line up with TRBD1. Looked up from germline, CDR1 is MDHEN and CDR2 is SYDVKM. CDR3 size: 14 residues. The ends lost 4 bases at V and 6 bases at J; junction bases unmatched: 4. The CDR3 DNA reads TGTGCCAGCAGTTACGGGACAGGGGGCGGCGAGCAGTACTTC. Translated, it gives CASSYGTGGGEQYF. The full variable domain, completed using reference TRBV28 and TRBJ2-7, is DVKVTQSSRYLVKRTGEKVFLECVQDMDHENMFWYRQDPGLGLRLIYFSYDVKMKEKGDIPEGYSVSREKKERFSLILESASTNQTSMYLCASSYGTGGGEQYFGPGTRLTVT.

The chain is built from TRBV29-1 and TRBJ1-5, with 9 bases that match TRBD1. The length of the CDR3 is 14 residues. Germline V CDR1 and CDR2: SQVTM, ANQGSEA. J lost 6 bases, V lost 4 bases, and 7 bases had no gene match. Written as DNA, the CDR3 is TGCAGCGTTGCTTTACAGGGGGCGGCTCAGCCCCAGCATTTT. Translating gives CSVALQGAAQPQHF.

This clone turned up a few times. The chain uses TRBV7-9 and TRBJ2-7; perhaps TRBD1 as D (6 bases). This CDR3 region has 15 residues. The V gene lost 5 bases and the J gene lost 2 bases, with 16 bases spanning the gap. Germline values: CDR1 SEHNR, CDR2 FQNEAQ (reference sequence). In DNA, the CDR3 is TGTGCCAGCAGCGGACGGACAGTTCCCGCCTACGAGCAGTACTTC. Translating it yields CASSGRTVPAYEQYF.

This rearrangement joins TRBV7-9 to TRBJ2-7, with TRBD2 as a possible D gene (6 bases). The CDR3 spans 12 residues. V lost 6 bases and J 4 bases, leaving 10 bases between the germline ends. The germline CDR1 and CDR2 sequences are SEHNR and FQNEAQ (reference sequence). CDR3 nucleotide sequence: TGTGCCAGCAGGTGGGGGGAATACGAGCAGTACTTC. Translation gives CASRWGEYEQYF.

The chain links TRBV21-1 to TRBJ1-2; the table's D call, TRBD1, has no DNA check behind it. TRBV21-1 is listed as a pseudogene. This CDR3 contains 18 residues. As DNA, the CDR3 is TGTGCCAGCAGCCCCTCAGGGAGACAGGGAGCCGGGAACTATGGCTACACCTTC. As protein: CASSPSGRQGAGNYGYTF.

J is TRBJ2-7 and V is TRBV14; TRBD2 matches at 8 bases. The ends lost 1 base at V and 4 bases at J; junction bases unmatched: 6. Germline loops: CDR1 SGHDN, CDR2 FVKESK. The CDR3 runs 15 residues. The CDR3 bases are TGTGCCAGCAGCCAAGTTATTAGCGGGATTTACGAGCAGTACTTC. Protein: CASSQVISGIYEQYF.

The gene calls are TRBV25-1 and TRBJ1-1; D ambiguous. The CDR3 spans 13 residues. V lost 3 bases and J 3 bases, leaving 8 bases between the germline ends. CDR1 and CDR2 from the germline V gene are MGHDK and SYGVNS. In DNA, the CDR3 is TGTGCCAGCAGTGATAGAGAGGACACTGAAGCTTTCTTT. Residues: CASSDREDTEAFF.

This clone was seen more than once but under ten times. CDR3 DNA sequence: TGTGCCGTAGCCCCAGCCTCTGGAAACACCATATATTTT. It yields the protein CAVAPASGNTIYF. The V call is TRBV6-1, the J call TRBJ1-3; D remains ambiguous. Trimming removed 11 bases from V and 0 bases from J, with 11 bases in between. The CDR3 covers 13 residues. Germline V CDR1 and CDR2: MNHNS, SASEGT.

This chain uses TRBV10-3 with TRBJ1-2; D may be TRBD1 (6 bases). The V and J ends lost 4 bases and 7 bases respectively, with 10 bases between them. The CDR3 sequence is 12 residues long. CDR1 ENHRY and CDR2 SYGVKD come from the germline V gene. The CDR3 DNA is TGTGCCATCAGTGGCGGACAGTCTGGCTACACCTTC. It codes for CAISGGQSGYTF.

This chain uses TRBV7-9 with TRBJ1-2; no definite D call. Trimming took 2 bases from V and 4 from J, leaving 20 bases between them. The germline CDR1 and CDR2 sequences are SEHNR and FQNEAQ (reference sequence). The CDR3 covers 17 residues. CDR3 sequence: CASSLFGVTRLTYGYTF. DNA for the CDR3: TGTGCCAGCAGCTTATTCGGGGTAACCCGCCTTACCTATGGCTACACCTTC.

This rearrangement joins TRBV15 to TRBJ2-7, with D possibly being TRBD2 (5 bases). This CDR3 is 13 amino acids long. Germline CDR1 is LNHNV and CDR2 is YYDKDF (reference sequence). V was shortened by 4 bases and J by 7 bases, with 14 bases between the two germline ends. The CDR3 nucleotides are TGTGCCACCAGCACCATCGCGTCGGGAGAGCAGTACTTC. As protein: CATSTIASGEQYF.

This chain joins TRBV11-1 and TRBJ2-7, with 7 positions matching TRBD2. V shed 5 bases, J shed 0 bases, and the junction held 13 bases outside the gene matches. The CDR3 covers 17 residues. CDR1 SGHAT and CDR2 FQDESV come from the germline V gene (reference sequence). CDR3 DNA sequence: TGTGCCAGCAGCGTTGGGGCCATATTAGCGGGCTCCTACGAGCAGTACTTC. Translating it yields CASSVGAILAGSYEQYF.

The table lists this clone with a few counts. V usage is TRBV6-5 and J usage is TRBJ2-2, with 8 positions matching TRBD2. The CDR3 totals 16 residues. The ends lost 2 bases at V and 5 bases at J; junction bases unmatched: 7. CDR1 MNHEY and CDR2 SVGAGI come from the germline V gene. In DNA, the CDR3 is TGTGCCAGCAGTTACCTTAGCGGGACTGGTACCGGGGAGCTGTTTTTT. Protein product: CASSYLSGTGTGELFF.

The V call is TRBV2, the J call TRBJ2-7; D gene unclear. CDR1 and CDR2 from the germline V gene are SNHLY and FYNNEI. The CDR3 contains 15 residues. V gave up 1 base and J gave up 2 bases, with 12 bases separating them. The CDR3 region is CASSEGQADAYEQYF. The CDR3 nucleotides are TGTGCCAGCAGTGAAGGGCAGGCCGACGCCTACGAGCAGTACTTC.

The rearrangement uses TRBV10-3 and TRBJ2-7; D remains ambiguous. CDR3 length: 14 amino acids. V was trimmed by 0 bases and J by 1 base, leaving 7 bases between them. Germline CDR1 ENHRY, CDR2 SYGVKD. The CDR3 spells CAISESGSSYEQYF. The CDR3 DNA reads TGTGCCATCAGTGAGTCGGGCAGTTCCTACGAGCAGTACTTC.

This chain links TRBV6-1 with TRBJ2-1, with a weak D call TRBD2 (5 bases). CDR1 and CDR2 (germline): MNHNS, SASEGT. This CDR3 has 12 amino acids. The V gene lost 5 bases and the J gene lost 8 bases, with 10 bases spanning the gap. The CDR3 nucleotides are TGTGCCAGCAGTAACCCGGGATATGAGCAGTTCTTC. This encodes CASSNPGYEQFF.

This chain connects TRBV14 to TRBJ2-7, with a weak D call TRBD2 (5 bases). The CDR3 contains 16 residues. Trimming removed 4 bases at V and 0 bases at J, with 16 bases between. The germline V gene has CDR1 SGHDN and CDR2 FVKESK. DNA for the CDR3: TGTGCCAGCAGCCCCAGGCCCGTCGGGGTCTCCTACGAGCAGTACTTC. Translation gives CASSPRPVGVSYEQYF. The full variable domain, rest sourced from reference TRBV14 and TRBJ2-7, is EAGVTQFPSHSVIEKGQTVTLRCDPISGHDNLYWYRRVMGKEIKFLLHFVKESKQDESGMPNNRFLAERTGGTYSTLKVQPAELEDSGVYFCASSPRPVGVSYEQYFGPGTRLTVT.

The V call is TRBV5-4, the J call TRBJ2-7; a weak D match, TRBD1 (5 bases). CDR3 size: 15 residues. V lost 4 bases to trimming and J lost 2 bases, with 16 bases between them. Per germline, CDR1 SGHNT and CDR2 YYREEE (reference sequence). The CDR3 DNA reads TGTGCCAGCAGCGTGCGGACAAGGGTCGCCTACGAGCAGTACTTC. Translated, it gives CASSVRTRVAYEQYF.

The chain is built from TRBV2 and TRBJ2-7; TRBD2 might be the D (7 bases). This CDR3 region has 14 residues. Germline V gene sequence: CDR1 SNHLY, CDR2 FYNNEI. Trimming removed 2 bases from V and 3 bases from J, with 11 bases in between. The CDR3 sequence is CASSEQGRDYEQYF. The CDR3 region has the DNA TGTGCCAGCAGTGAACAGGGGAGGGACTACGAGCAGTACTTC.

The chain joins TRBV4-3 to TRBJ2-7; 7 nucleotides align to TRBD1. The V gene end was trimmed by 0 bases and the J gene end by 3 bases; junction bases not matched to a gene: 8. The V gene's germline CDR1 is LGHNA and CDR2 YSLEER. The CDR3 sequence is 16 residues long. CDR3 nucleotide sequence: TGCGCCAGCAGCCAAGATGGCCGGGACAGTCTCTACGAGCAGTACTTC. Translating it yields CASSQDGRDSLYEQYF.

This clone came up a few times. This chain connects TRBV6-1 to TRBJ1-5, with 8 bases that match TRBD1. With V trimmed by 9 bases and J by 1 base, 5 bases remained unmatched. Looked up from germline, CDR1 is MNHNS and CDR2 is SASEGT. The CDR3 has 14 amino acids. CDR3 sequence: CARDRVGSNQPQHF. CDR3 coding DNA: TGTGCCAGGGACAGGGTGGGAAGCAATCAGCCCCAGCATTTT.

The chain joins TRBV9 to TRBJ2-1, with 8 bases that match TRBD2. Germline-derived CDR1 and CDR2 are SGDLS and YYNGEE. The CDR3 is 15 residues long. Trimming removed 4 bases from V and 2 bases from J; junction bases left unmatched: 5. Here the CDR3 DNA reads TGTGCCAGCAGCCGCCTAGCGGGCACCTACAATGAGCAGTTCTTC. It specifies CASSRLAGTYNEQFF.